This TCR beta chain was observed in a study of identical twins (dated by TCRdb to the mid-2010s). For the study in its entirety: To test whether fetal clonotypes persist, the study used deep sequencing on TCR alpha and beta repertoires from monozygotic twins, unrelated adults of various ages, and cord blood. Replicate twin experiments were performed at different times using different library preparation protocols to rule out contamination.

Library generation was performed with 5' RACE. Sequencing instrument: Illumina HiSeq 2000. Template switching introduced a universal primer binding site; the final cDNA contained a unique molecular identifier, enabling accurate counting of TCR cDNA molecules. First-strand cDNA for TCR alpha and beta chains was synthesized from specific primers in the conserved constant-segment region. Each cDNA library was double barcoded, with a SMART-Mk sample barcode plus Illumina barcodes, to control for contamination. TruSeq adapter sequences along with Illumina sample barcodes were introduced in two successive PCR steps. Sequencing of the TCR alpha and beta cDNA libraries was done on the Illumina HiSeq platform using custom primers. On the study's bioinformatics: MiGEC processed the raw reads to extract unique molecular identifiers, while MiXCR was used to determine the CDR3 positions. Recombination models were inferred per individual with the repgenHMM and IGoR tools using an EM algorithm. The analysis of shared clonotypes was done with the tcR package in R, with sharing normalized by the product of cloneset sizes. Out-of-frame nonproductive sequences were analyzed to study raw recombination free of thymic and clonal selection effects. TCRdb took the public reads, trimmed them with fastp at Q25, ran MiXCR for clone calling and kept in-frame beta chains. CDR3 protein sequences are deduplicated, and each keeps its most common genes and DNA. The V and J calls and clone size come from TCRdb's table, not from the authors' own analysis. Within this sample are around 1.7 million distinct CDR3 sequences, with 32% of them counted one time only. The leading ten clones occupy roughly 0.3% of the sample.

Every donor in the study was a healthy Caucasian. The CDR3 runs 15 amino acids, cysteine and phenylalanine included. Only CDR3 DNA is held: 45 bases, read in frame from base 1. CDR1 DFQATT and CDR2 SNEGSKA were looked up in the germline V gene (reference sequence). For this chain, trimming is 2 bases at the V end and 2 bases at the J end, and the number of junction bases without a gene match is 9. The research as a whole found: Compared with coincidental sharing between unrelated individuals, out-of-frame TCR alpha sequences shared between twins had an excess of sequences with low generation probability. In monozygotic twins, recombination models systematically underestimated out-of-frame TCR alpha sharing, but the models matched the sharing seen between unrelated individuals. Excess twin sharing in beta out-of-frame sequences was weaker because fewer shared sequences lowered the signal-to-noise ratio. Because the same donors could not be followed over many years, conclusions were based on cross-sectional statistical analysis. Abundant cord blood beta clonotypes carried fewer insertions; young adult naive repertoires showed a weaker similar trend, while memory repertoires showed none. Zero-insertion analyses could be partly confounded by invariant T cells such as MAIT and iNKT, although diverse VJ usage argued against such confounding for most clonotypes.

Comment on this clonotype: It has no known antigen specificity. No much larger clonotype is one base removed from it; base qualities were not supplied.

The V and J segments used are TRBV20-1 and TRBJ2-7; TRBD1 lines up with 7 middle nucleotides. The clonotype comes from a newborn girl in good health. The sequenced sample consisted of cord blood. The CDR3 reads CSARPDRVLPYEQYF. The sequenced DNA is TGCAGTGCTAGACCTGACAGGGTCCTCCCCTACGAGCAGTACTTC.